This TCR beta chain was sequenced during a study of early T cells in non-severe SARS-CoV-2 infection. V lost 3 bases and J lost 7, with 19 bases in between. Germline CDR1 is MDHEN and CDR2 is SYDVKM. This CDR3 is 16 amino acids long. Unique molecular identifiers were affixed to single, distinct cDNA molecules. TCRdb used MiXCR to reprocess the 5' RACE reads, holding one entry per CDR3 protein. Found here are some 20,000 distinct CDR3 sequences, more than 4.5% of them singletons; the top ten hold more than 6%. The table lists this clonotype with many counts. The V gene is TRBV28, the J gene TRBJ2-1; a weak D match, TRBD2 (6 bases). The sample was whole blood. This clonotype was sampled from an adult who was a healthcare worker with PCR-confirmed SARS-CoV-2 infection or an uninfected control (not recorded which). This CDR3 is CASSFAPSAKLNEQFF. The CDR3 region has the DNA TGTGCCAGCAGTTTCGCCCCTAGCGCCAAGTTGAATGAGCAGTTCTTC.